The T cell receptor beta chain under discussion was sequenced for a study of control samples from healthy donors and cancer patients. Libraries were prepared by immunoSEQ multiplex PCR; TCRdb keeps only in-frame clonotypes and omits some of them. This table holds about 250,000 clones, roughly 82% found once. This CDR3 region has 14 residues. Germline V CDR1 and CDR2: SGHTA, FQGTGA. Trimming cost V 4 bases and J 5 bases, with 12 bases left between them. The receptor was derived from a woman aged 55-69 years with lung cancer. Material for sequencing was PBMCs. The chain combines TRBV7-3 with TRBJ1-5; D remains unclear. Here the CDR3 DNA reads TGTGCCAGCAGCTCCCCCGGTTTGCATCAGCCCCAGCATTTT. Encoded protein: CASSSPGLHQPQHF.